The 8 T cell receptor beta chains listed next were all sequenced from one sample in a study of T-cell memory formation after mild COVID-19. TCRdb called the 5' RACE reads again in MiXCR, with one record for every CDR3 protein. The sample shows about 110,000 distinct CDR3 sequences, about 18% of them seen only once. Sequenced input: PBMCs or a T cell subset sorted from them (not recorded which). These receptors were taken from a man aged 18 to 30 who had mild COVID-19 (a few samples of this study predate the infection). Cell type and time point are not known.

This clonotype appeared a few times. The chain couples TRBV24-1 to TRBJ2-3; possible D gene TRBD1, 8 bases. The CDR3 extends over 16 amino acids. With 3 bases removed from V and 3 bases from J, the gap between germline ends came to 15 bases. The V gene's germline CDR1 is KGHDR and CDR2 SFDVKD. The CDR3 region is CATSDPTGGATDTQYF. The CDR3 bases are TGTGCCACCAGTGATCCTACAGGGGGGGCGACAGATACGCAGTATTTT.

This clonotype was observed many times. This rearrangement joins TRBV11-2 to TRBJ2-3; unclear D gene. Germline V gene lookup returns CDR1 SGHAT and CDR2 FQNNGV. V dropped 6 bases and J dropped 3 bases, with 13 bases sitting between them. There are 14 residues in the CDR3. CDR3 coding DNA: TGTGCCAGCAGTCCCCGGTCCGGAACAGATACGCAGTATTTT. It yields the protein CASSPRSGTDTQYF.

This clonotype was recorded a few times. The rearrangement joins TRBV7-2 to TRBJ2-3; tentatively, D is TRBD2 (5 bases). V was trimmed by 5 bases and J by 8 bases, leaving 14 bases between them. This CDR3 has 13 amino acids. Germline V gene lookup returns CDR1 SGHTA and CDR2 FQGNSA. CDR3 in DNA: TGTGCCAGCAGCGAGAATGCACGGGGTACGCAGTATTTT. It translates to CASSENARGTQYF.

CDR3 loop: CASSLNQGNNSPLHF. CDR3 DNA: TGTGCCAGCAGCTTGAACCAGGGAAATAATTCACCCCTCCACTTT. The rearrangement links TRBV7-2 to TRBJ1-6; tentatively, D is TRBD1 (5 bases). The CDR3 loop spans 15 amino acids. Per germline, CDR1 SGHTA and CDR2 FQGNSA. V lost 3 bases to trimming and J lost 5 bases, with 11 bases between them. The full variable domain, completed using reference TRBV7-2 and TRBJ1-6, is GAGVSQSPSNKVTEKGKDVELRCDPISGHTALYWYRQSLGQGLEFLIYFQGNSAPDKSGLPSDRFSAERTGGSVSTLTIQRTQQEDSAVYLCASSLNQGNNSPLHFGNGTRLTVT.

V and J are TRBV19 and TRBJ2-5; D possibly corresponds to TRBD2 (5 bases). There are 13 residues in the CDR3. Germline V CDR1 and CDR2: LNHDA, SQIVND (reference sequence). Deletions cut 5 bases from V and 5 bases from J, with 12 bases between. The CDR3 region is CASSGSRAETQYF. Here the CDR3 DNA reads TGTGCCAGTAGTGGGTCGAGGGCGGAGACCCAGTACTTC.

Within the sample, this clonotype is medium-sized. The V call is TRBV7-2, the J call TRBJ2-3; D call uncertain. V gave up 5 bases and J gave up 3 bases, with 12 bases separating them. Germline CDR1 reads SGHTA; CDR2 reads FQGNSA. The CDR3 sequence is 14 residues long. The CDR3 DNA reads as TGTGCCAGCAGCCCTATAGTGGGGACAGATACGCAGTATTTT. Its protein product is CASSPIVGTDTQYF.

The chain joins TRBV12-3 or TRBV12-4 to TRBJ1-5; no firm D call. Between the trimmed V and J ends, which lost 6 bases and 3 bases, there was a span of 9 bases. The CDR3 contains 13 residues. The CDR3 is CASRDQFNQPQHF. Here the CDR3 DNA reads TGTGCCAGCAGAGACCAGTTCAATCAGCCCCAGCATTTT.

This clonotype was recorded many times. The chain joins TRBV12-3 or TRBV12-4 to TRBJ2-2, with 9 nucleotides matching TRBD1. The CDR3 has 16 residues. With V trimmed by 6 bases and J by 5 bases, 10 bases remained unmatched. CDR3 DNA sequence: TGTGCCAGCAGCAGACAATTAGGACAGGGGACCGGGGAGCTGTTTTTT. Protein sequence: CASSRQLGQGTGELFF.